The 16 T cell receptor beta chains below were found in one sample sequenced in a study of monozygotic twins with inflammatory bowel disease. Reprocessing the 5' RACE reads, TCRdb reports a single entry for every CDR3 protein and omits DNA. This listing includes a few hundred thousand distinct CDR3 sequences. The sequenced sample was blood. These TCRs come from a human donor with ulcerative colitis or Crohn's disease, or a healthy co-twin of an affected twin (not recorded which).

CDR3 amino acids: CSASNLAGFQETQYF. The chain joins TRBV20-1 to TRBJ2-5; TCRdb's D call, TRBD2, is unchecked because there is no DNA. This CDR3 is 15 amino acids long. From germline, CDR1 is DFQATT and CDR2 SNEGSKA (reference sequence).

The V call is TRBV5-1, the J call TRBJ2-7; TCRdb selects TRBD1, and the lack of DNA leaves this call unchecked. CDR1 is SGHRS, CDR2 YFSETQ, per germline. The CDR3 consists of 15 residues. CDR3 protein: CASSPNRQGGREQYF.

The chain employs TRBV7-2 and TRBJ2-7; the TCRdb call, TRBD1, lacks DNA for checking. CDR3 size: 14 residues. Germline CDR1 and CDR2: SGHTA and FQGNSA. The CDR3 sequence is CASSSRGGAPEQYF.

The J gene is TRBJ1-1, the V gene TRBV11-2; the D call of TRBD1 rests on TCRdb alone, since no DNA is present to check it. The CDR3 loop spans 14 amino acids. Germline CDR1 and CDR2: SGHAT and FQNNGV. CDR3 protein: CASSSIGGHTEAFF.

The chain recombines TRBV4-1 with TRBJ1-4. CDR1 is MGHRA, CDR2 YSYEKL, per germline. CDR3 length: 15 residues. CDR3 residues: CASSPGAATNEKLFF.

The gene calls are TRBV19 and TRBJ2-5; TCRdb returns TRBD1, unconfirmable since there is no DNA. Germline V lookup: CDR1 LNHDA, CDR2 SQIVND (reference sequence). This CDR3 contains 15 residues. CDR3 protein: CASSETGDTPGTQYF.

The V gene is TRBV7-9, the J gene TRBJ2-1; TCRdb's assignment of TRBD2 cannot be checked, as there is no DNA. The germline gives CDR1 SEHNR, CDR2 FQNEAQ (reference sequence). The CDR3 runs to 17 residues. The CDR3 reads CASGSLGLAEIHNEQFF.

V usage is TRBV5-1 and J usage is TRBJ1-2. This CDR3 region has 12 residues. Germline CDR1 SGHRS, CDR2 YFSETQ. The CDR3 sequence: CASSFLMGGYTF.

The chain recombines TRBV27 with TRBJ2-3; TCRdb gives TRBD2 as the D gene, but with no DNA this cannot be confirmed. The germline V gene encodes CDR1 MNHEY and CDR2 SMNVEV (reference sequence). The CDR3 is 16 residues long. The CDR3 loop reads CASSFLPLAATDTQYF.

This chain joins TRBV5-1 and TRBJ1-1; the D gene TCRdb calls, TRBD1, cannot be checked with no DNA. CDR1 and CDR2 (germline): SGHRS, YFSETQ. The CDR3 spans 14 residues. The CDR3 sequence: CASSLAGKGTEAFF.

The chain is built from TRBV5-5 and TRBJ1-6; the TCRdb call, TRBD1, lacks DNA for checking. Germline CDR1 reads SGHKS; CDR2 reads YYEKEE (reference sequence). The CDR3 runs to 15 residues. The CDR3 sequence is CASSETGIYNSPLHF.

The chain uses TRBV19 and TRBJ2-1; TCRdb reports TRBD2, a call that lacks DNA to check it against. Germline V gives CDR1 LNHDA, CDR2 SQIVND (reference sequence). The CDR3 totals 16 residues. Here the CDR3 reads CASSMYPPAGDHEQFF. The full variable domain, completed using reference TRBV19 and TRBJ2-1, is DGGITQSPKYLFRKEGQNVTLSCEQNLNHDAMYWYRQDPGQGLRLIYYSQIVNDFQKGDIAEGYSVSREKKESFPLTVTSAQKNPTAFYLCASSMYPPAGDHEQFFGPGTRLTVL.

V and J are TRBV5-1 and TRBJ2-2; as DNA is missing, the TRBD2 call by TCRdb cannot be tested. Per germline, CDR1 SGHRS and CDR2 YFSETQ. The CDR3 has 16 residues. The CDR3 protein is CASSPYSTSNTGELFF.

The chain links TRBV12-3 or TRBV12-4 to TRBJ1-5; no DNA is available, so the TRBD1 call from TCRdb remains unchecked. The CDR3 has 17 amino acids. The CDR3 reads CASSSLRKTGFHQPQHF.

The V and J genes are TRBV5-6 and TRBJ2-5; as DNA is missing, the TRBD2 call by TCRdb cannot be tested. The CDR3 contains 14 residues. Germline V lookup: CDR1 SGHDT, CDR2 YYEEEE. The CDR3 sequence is CASSLSGVQETQYF.

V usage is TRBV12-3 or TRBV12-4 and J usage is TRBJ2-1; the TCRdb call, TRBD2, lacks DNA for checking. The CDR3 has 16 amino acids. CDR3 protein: CASSSSGTSYLNEQFF.